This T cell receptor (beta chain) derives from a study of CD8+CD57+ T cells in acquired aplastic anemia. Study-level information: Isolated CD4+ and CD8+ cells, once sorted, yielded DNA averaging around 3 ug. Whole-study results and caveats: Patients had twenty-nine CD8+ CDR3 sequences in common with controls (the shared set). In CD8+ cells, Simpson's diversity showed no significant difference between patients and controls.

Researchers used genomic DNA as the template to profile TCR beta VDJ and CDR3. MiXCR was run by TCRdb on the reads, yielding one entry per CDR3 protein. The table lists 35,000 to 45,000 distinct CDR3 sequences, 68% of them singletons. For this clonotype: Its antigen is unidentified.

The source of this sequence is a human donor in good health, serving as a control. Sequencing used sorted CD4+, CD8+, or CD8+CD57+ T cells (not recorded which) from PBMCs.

DNA for the CDR3: TGTGCCAGCAGCCCTCGTCCCGGGACAGGGAACACTGAAGCTTTCTTT. It codes for CASSPRPGTGNTEAFF. The chain carries TRBV9 and TRBJ1-1; 8 positions match TRBD1. Trimming removed 4 bases from V and 1 base from J; junction bases left unmatched: 9. The CDR3 consists of 16 residues. Germline V gene data show CDR1 as SGDLS and CDR2 as YYNGEE.